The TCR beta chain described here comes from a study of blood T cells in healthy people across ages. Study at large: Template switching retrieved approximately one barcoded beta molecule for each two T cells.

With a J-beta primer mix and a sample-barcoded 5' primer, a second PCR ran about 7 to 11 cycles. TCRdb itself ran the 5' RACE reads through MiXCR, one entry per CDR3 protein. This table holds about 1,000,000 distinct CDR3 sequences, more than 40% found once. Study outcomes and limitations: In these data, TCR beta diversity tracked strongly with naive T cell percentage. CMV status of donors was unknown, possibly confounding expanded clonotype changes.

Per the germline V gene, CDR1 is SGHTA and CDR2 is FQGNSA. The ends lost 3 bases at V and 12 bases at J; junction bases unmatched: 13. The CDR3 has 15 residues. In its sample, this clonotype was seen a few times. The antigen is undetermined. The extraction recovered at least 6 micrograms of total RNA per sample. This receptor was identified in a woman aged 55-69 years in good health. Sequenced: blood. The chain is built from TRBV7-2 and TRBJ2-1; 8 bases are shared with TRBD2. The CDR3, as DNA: TGTGCCAGCAGCTTTTCCGGACTACGGGGGGGCGGGCAGTTCTTC. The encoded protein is CASSFSGLRGGGQFF.